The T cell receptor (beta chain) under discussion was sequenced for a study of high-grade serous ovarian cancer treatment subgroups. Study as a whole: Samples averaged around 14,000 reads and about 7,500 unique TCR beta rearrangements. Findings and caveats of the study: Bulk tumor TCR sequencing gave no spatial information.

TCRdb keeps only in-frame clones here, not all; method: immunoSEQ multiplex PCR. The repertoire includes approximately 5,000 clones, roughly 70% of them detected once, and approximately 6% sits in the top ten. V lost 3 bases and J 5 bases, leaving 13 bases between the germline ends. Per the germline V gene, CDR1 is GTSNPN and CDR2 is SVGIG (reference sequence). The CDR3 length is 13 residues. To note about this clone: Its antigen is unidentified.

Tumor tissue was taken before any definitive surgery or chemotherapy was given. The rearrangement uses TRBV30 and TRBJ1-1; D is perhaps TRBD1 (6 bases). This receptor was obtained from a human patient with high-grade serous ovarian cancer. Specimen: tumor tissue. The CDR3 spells CAWSGDRRTEAFF. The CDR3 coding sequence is TGTGCCTGGAGCGGCGACAGGAGGACTGAAGCTTTCTTT.